This TCR beta chain stems from a study of T cell responses to AZD1222 COVID-19 vaccine. Study results and caveats: Baseline seropositives among AZD1222 recipients totaled only six. Repertoires were sampled only after the peak T cell response. Spike-wide coverage was observed for vaccine-associated CD4 TCRs, with dominant responses at 160-218 and 743-854.

The V gene lost 7 bases and the J gene lost 13 bases, with 16 bases spanning the gap. Germline CDR1 is LNHDA and CDR2 is SQIVND (reference sequence). The CDR3 is made up of 11 amino acids. Regarding this clone: Its specificity is not known.

Here immunoSEQ multiplex PCR was the method, and the copy in TCRdb shows in-frame clones only, minus some. Among over 150,000 clones listed, 85% to 90% were seen once. The sequenced sample was peripheral blood, obtained on day 0 of AZD1222 vaccination. The J gene is TRBJ1-1, the V gene TRBV19, with D tentatively TRBD1 (5 bases). The source of this sequence is an adult in good health. This chain's CDR3 is CASTMGLLFFF. The CDR3 region has the DNA TGTGCCAGTACTATGGGGCTACTATTTTTCTTT.